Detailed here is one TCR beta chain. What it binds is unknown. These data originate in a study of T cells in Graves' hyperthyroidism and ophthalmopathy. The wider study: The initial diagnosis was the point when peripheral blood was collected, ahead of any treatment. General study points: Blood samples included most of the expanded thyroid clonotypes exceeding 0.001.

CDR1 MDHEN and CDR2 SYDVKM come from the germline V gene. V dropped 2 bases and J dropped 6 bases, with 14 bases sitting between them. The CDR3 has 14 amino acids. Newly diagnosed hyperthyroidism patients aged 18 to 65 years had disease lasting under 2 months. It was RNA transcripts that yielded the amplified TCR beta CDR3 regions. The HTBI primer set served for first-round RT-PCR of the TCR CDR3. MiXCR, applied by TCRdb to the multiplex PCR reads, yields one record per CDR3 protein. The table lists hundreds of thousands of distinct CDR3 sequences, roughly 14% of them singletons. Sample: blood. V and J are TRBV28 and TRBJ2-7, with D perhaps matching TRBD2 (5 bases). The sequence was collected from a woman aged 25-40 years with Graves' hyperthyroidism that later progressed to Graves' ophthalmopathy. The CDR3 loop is CASSLGLLPGEQYF. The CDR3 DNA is TGTGCCAGCAGTTTAGGACTCCTGCCTGGCGAGCAGTACTTC. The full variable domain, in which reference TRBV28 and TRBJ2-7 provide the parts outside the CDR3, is DVKVTQSSRYLVKRTGEKVFLECVQDMDHENMFWYRQDPGLGLRLIYFSYDVKMKEKGDIPEGYSVSREKKERFSLILESASTNQTSMYLCASSLGLLPGEQYFGPGTRLTVT.